The 25 T cell receptor beta chains given below trace back to one sample, sequenced in a study of blood T cell repertoires in COVID-19. Assay used: immunoSEQ multiplex PCR; TCRdb lists only in-frame clones, some missing. The sample includes 23,000 or so clones, under 90% of them seen just once. Sequenced sample: peripheral blood. These receptors all stem from a man aged 65 to 85 with acute or convalescent COVID-19.

This sequence joins TRBV2 and TRBJ1-5; 8 bases are a match to TRBD1. The ends lost 7 bases at V and 5 bases at J; junction bases unmatched: 10. Germline V gene sequence: CDR1 SNHLY, CDR2 FYNNEI. The CDR3 is 15 amino acids. CDR3 nucleotides: TGTGCCAGCACCCGGACAGGGTGGTCTTATCAGCCCCAGCATTTT. Protein sequence: CASTRTGWSYQPQHF.

The J gene is TRBJ2-1, the V gene TRBV21-1; the table's D call, TRBD2, was not checked against the DNA. TRBV21-1 is noted as a pseudogene. This CDR3 comprises 19 residues. CDR3 DNA: TGTGCCAGCAGCAAAGTGGTATCCACCGCAGGGAGGAGAGCGGATGAGCAGTTCTTC. Translation: CASSKVVSTAGRRADEQFF.

The V gene is TRBV9, the J gene TRBJ1-6, with 9 positions matching TRBD1. The junction had 5 bases not matched to a gene; V was cut back by 2 bases and J by 11 bases. The germline CDR1 and CDR2 sequences are SGDLS and YYNGEE. The CDR3 runs to 14 residues. The CDR3 sequence: CASSVTGGLTPLHF. The CDR3 DNA sequence: TGTGCCAGCAGCGTGACAGGGGGATTAACACCCCTCCACTTT.

The V and J genes are TRBV7-9 and TRBJ1-5; 7 bases are a match to TRBD1. Germline V CDR1 and CDR2: SEHNR, FQNEAQ (reference sequence). This CDR3 has 13 amino acids. After removal of 5 bases from V and 6 bases from J, the junction contained 4 bases not matched to a gene. The CDR3 is CASSLRQGQPQHF. The DNA for the CDR3 is TGTGCCAGCAGCCTGCGACAGGGTCAGCCCCAGCATTTT.

V is TRBV19 and J is TRBJ1-3; D is possibly TRBD1 (5 bases). CDR3 size: 13 residues. Deletions cut 5 bases from V and 3 bases from J, with 8 bases between. Per the germline V gene, CDR1 is LNHDA and CDR2 is SQIVND (reference sequence). CDR3 coding DNA: TGTGCCAGTAGTTCGACAGTTGGAAACACCATATATTTT. This codes for CASSSTVGNTIYF.

This clone was counted between two and nine times. The chain couples TRBV14 to TRBJ1-1; D unresolved. With 4 bases removed from V and 1 base from J, the gap between germline ends came to 10 bases. CDR3 length: 14 residues. Germline CDR1 SGHDN, CDR2 FVKESK. The CDR3 is CASSPPTQNTEAFF. The CDR3, as DNA: TGTGCCAGCAGCCCACCGACACAGAACACTGAAGCTTTCTTT.

The gene calls are TRBV5-6 and TRBJ2-5, with TRBD1 matching over 9 bases. Germline V CDR1 and CDR2: SGHDT, YYEEEE. The ends lost 1 base at V and 5 bases at J; junction bases unmatched: 12. The CDR3 totals 17 residues. This chain's CDR3 is CASSLPPGTGWYETQYF. In DNA form, the CDR3 reads TGTGCCAGCAGCTTGCCACCCGGGACAGGGTGGTACGAGACCCAGTACTTC.

The J gene is TRBJ2-5, the V gene TRBV15, with 8 bases matching TRBD2. V shed 2 bases, J shed 5 bases, and the junction held 10 bases outside the gene matches. CDR1 is LNHNV, CDR2 YYDKDF, per germline (reference sequence). The CDR3 consists of 16 residues. The CDR3 DNA reads TGTGCCACCAGCAGACGTCTAAGCGGGGGCGGGGAGACCCAGTACTTC. It translates to CATSRRLSGGGETQYF.

Only one count was recorded for this clone. The chain has TRBV6-5 and TRBJ2-2; 9 bases line up with TRBD2. The V gene's germline CDR1 is MNHEY and CDR2 SVGAGI. The length of the CDR3 is 15 residues. V lost 7 bases to trimming and J lost 6 bases; unmatched junction nucleotides: 9. This chain's CDR3 is CASTQLGGRAGELFF. In nucleotides, the CDR3 is TGTGCCAGCACCCAGCTGGGCGGGAGGGCCGGGGAGCTGTTTTTT.

This chain joins TRBV5-1 and TRBJ1-2; TRBD1 agrees at 10 bases. Per germline, CDR1 SGHRS and CDR2 YFSETQ. V shed 3 bases and J 6 bases; nucleotides not matched to a gene: 5. This CDR3 contains 14 residues. Here the CDR3 reads CASSWGTGDDGYTF. Here the CDR3 DNA reads TGCGCCAGCAGCTGGGGGACAGGGGACGATGGCTACACCTTC.

The rearrangement joins TRBV19 to TRBJ1-4, with 7 bases fitting TRBD1. The CDR3 consists of 14 residues. CDR1 LNHDA and CDR2 SQIVND come from the germline V gene (reference sequence). V was clipped by 5 bases and J by 8 bases; unmatched bases: 8. The CDR3 bases are TGTGCCAGTAGTGTCGGACAGGCGGGCGAAAAACTGTTTTTT. Translating gives CASSVGQAGEKLFF.

This clone was counted once. This chain links TRBV3-1 (or the pseudogene TRBV3-2) with TRBJ1-5; 11 bases align to TRBD1. The CDR3 totals 14 residues. Germline loops: CDR1 LGHDT, CDR2 YNNKEL (reference sequence). V was clipped by 6 bases and J by 6 bases; unmatched bases: 4. In nucleotides, the CDR3 is TGTGCCAGCAGTCGGACAGGGGGCGGTCAGCCCCAGCATTTT. Translated, it gives CASSRTGGGQPQHF.

The V gene is TRBV5-1, the J gene TRBJ1-2; 7 positions match TRBD1. Looked up from germline, CDR1 is SGHRS and CDR2 is YFSETQ. This CDR3 contains 13 residues. V was pared by 4 bases and J by 7 bases, with 7 bases of the junction left unmatched. CDR3 in DNA: TGCGCCAGCAGCGTCCAGGGGGAGGTTGGCTACACCTTC. Translating it yields CASSVQGEVGYTF.

The rearrangement uses TRBV9 and TRBJ1-3; D not resolved. CDR1 SGDLS and CDR2 YYNGEE come from the germline V gene. The CDR3 length is 12 residues. Trimming removed 0 bases at V and 8 bases at J, with 6 bases between. CDR3 amino acids: CASSVDLDTIYF. The CDR3 region has the DNA TGTGCCAGCAGCGTAGATTTAGACACCATATATTTT.

This chain uses TRBV18 with TRBJ2-3; TRBD1 matches at 7 bases. Germline trimming cut 3 bases from V and 0 bases from J; bases unmatched to any gene: 3. The germline V gene has CDR1 KGHSH and CDR2 LQKENI. The length of the CDR3 is 15 residues. The CDR3 DNA follows: TGTGCCAGCTCACCGTTGACAGGGAGCACAGATACGCAGTATTTT. It yields the protein CASSPLTGSTDTQYF.

The rearrangement joins TRBV6-6 to TRBJ2-7, with 8 bases aligning to TRBD2. The CDR3 is made up of 14 amino acids. V gave up 10 bases and J gave up 5 bases; unmatched junction bases: 13. Per germline, CDR1 MNHNY and CDR2 SVGAGI (reference sequence). DNA for the CDR3: TGTGCCACCTACTCTTCAGCGGGAGTCCACGAGCAGTACTTC. Its protein product is CATYSSAGVHEQYF.

The rearrangement links TRBV10-2 to TRBJ1-3; maybe TRBD1 (5 bases). Germline V gene sequence: CDR1 WSHSY, CDR2 SAAADI. CDR3 length equals 13 residues. V lost 6 bases to trimming and J lost 6 bases, with 12 bases between them. CDR3 DNA: TGCGCCAGCAGGAGTCAACAGGAAAACACCATATATTTT. Protein sequence: CASRSQQENTIYF.

The V gene is TRBV6-6, the J gene TRBJ2-2; D is unclear. V lost 0 bases and J 0 bases, leaving 8 bases between the germline ends. Germline V lookup: CDR1 MNHNY, CDR2 SVGAGI (reference sequence). The CDR3 is made up of 16 amino acids. CDR3 nucleotide sequence: TGTGCCAGCAGTTACTCGCGGATCGCGAACACCGGGGAGCTGTTTTTT. This encodes CASSYSRIANTGELFF.

This clone rates as medium-sized (0.01 to 0.1%). This chain uses TRBV5-1 with TRBJ2-7; D is possibly TRBD2 (6 bases). There are 13 residues in the CDR3. Germline loops: CDR1 SGHRS, CDR2 YFSETQ. The V gene lost 0 bases and the J gene lost 4 bases, with 8 bases spanning the gap. CDR3 protein: CASSLAGRYEQYF. The CDR3, as DNA: TGCGCCAGCAGCTTGGCGGGGAGGTACGAGCAGTACTTC.

This clone has only a few counts. The rearrangement joins TRBV2 to TRBJ2-7; TRBD2 might be the D (5 bases). There are 12 residues in the CDR3. Trimming removed 6 bases from V and 4 bases from J, with 10 bases in between. The germline V gene encodes CDR1 SNHLY and CDR2 FYNNEI. The CDR3, as DNA: TGTGCCAGCAGGGAGGTGCTGTACGAGCAGTACTTC. This sequence encodes CASREVLYEQYF. Filled out from reference TRBV2 and TRBJ2-7, the complete variable domain reads EPEVTQTPSHQVTQMGQEVILRCVPISNHLYFYWYRQILGQKVEFLVSFYNNEISEKSEIFDDQFSVERPDGSNFTLKIRSTKLEDSAMYFCASREVLYEQYFGPGTRLTVT.

The rearrangement uses TRBV18 and TRBJ1-6; D gene ambiguous. This CDR3 comprises 17 residues. Germline loops: CDR1 KGHSH, CDR2 LQKENI. V was clipped by 4 bases and J by 9 bases, with 22 bases between them. CDR3 bases: TGTGCCAGCTCACTATCCAGTTCAGGCACGCGGGGTTCACCCCTCCACTTT. The encoded protein is CASSLSSSGTRGSPLHF.

The CDR3 loop is CASSRDNAYNEQFF. The CDR3 coding sequence is TGTGCCAGCAGCCGGGACAATGCCTACAATGAGCAGTTCTTC. This chain joins TRBV7-2 and TRBJ2-1; D is possibly TRBD1 (6 bases). Germline CDR1 reads SGHTA; CDR2 reads FQGNSA. The CDR3 contains 14 residues. Trimming shortened V by 5 bases and J by 2 bases, and 10 bases separated the two germline ends.

This sequence joins TRBV13 and TRBJ2-3; possible D gene TRBD2, 7 bases. In germline, CDR1 is PRHDT, CDR2 FYEKMQ (reference sequence). This CDR3 is 15 amino acids long. The V end lost 4 bases, the J end lost 2 bases, and 13 bases lay between the germline ends. CDR3 nucleotides: TGTGCCAGCAGCTCACGGGGGGCATTCACAGATACGCAGTATTTT. Amino acids: CASSSRGAFTDTQYF.

This chain joins TRBV4-3 and TRBJ1-3, with D uncertain. The V end was cut by 3 bases, the J end by 0 bases, with 3 bases between. The CDR3 extends over 13 amino acids. The germline V gene has CDR1 LGHNA and CDR2 YSLEER. CDR3 sequence (DNA): TGCGCCAGCAGCCAGAGCTCTGGAAACACCATATATTTT. Translation gives CASSQSSGNTIYF.

This clone was seen just once. This sequence joins TRBV4-1 and TRBJ2-2; the D gene is possibly TRBD2 (6 bases). The V end lost 3 bases, the J end lost 5 bases, and 13 bases lay between the germline ends. The germline gives CDR1 MGHRA, CDR2 YSYEKL. The CDR3 sequence is 15 residues long. The CDR3 DNA sequence: TGCGCCAGCAGCCAGCGGGGCCCAGGGACCGGGGAGCTGTTTTTT. Protein sequence: CASSQRGPGTGELFF.